This T cell receptor beta chain was sequenced in a study of cytomegalovirus exposure and HLA in healthy donors. Turning to the study itself: From HLA-typed donors, an early data release held around 85 million unique TCRs. When 350 to 400 donors were genotyped, about 86% of them were found to fall in the Caucasian-associated ancestry cluster. Findings and caveats of the study: Listed as cytomegalovirus-associated were around 160 TCR beta chains.

The donors gave bone marrow, and they were healthy. Germline V gene data show CDR1 as SGHDN and CDR2 as FVKESK. The CDR3 length is 16 residues. V was pared by 3 bases and J by 3 bases, with 15 bases between. The PCR was carried out with 60 Vbeta primers and 13 Jbeta primers. TCRdb's table, derived via immunoSEQ multiplex PCR, lists solely in-frame clones and lacks some. The repertoire table contains some 110,000 clones. On this clone: What it binds is unknown.

This chain joins TRBV14 and TRBJ2-1, with TRBD1 as a possible D gene (6 bases). The material sequenced was PBMCs. The sequence derives from a man aged 40-49 years in good health and CMV-seropositive. The CDR3 reads CASSHPSRDIYNEQFF. The CDR3 nucleotides are TGTGCCAGCAGCCACCCGTCCCGGGACATCTACAATGAGCAGTTCTTC.